The 18 T cell receptor beta chains below all came from one sample that was sequenced in a study of vaccination effects on CD4 cells after COVID-19. These receptors have no identified antigens. Data came from immunoSEQ multiplex PCR; TCRdb stores just in-frame clones and leaves some out. The table shows about 60,000 clones, with about 78% occurring only once. Antigen-specific CD4+ T cells were expanded with viral peptide pools in the ViraFEST assay before sequencing. It was after more than 8 days of culture that CD4+ T cells were isolated. Participants each got two BNT162b2 or mRNA-1273 vaccine doses. The material sequenced was CD4+ T cells from PBMCs cultured with HCoV-OC43 spike peptides, taken after COVID-19 vaccination. Subset described: HCoV-OC43 spike overlapping peptide pool stimulation. All receptors derive from a human donor who received a COVID-19 vaccine.

The chain couples TRBV11-3 to TRBJ2-7; 7 bases map to TRBD1. The J segment lost 0 bases and the V segment lost 1 base, leaving 6 bases of the junction unmatched. The germline gives CDR1 SGHNT, CDR2 YENEEA. The CDR3 spans 16 residues. In DNA, the CDR3 is TGTGCCAGCAGCTTAGGTCGGACAGGACTCTCCTACGAGCAGTACGTC. Translation gives CASSLGRTGLSYEQYV.

The V call is TRBV27, the J call TRBJ2-5; 7 bases fit TRBD1. Germline V gene data show CDR1 as MNHEY and CDR2 as SMNVEV (reference sequence). The CDR3 runs to 13 residues. Trimming at V came to 5 bases and at J to 5 bases, leaving 5 bases not matched to a gene. The CDR3 loop is CASSARGLETQYF. CDR3 nucleotide sequence: TGTGCCAGCAGTGCCAGGGGGTTGGAGACCCAGTACTTC.

The CDR3 spells CASSASTGEFEKLFF. CDR3 DNA sequence: TGCGCCAGCAGCGCATCGACAGGGGAGTTCGAAAAACTGTTTTTT. This chain joins TRBV5-1 and TRBJ1-4, with 8 nucleotides matching TRBD1. From germline, CDR1 is SGHRS and CDR2 YFSETQ. With V trimmed by 4 bases and J by 8 bases, 10 bases remained unmatched. This CDR3 comprises 15 residues.

The gene calls are TRBV18 and TRBJ2-5; a possible D gene is TRBD2 (5 bases). Deletions cut 5 bases from V and 5 bases from J, with 12 bases between. The germline V gene encodes CDR1 KGHSH and CDR2 LQKENI. The CDR3 covers 13 residues. CDR3 coding DNA: TGTGCCAGCTCAACCCTAAGGGAGGAGACCCAGTACTTC. As protein: CASSTLREETQYF.

This clone was observed once. The J gene is TRBJ2-5, the V gene TRBV3-1 (or the pseudogene TRBV3-2); possible D gene TRBD1, 6 bases. The CDR3 consists of 14 residues. CDR1 is LGHDT, CDR2 YNNKEL, per germline (reference sequence). Trimming took 1 base from V and 4 from J, leaving 10 bases between them. The CDR3 bases are TGTGCCAGCAGCCAAGCGGTAGGGGGAGAGACCCAGTACTTC. It yields the protein CASSQAVGGETQYF.

CDR3 loop: CASRGGEAFF. The CDR3 DNA reads as TGTGCCAGCAGAGGGGGCGAAGCTTTCTTT. The rearrangement links TRBV12-3 or TRBV12-4 to TRBJ1-1; 7 nucleotides agree with TRBD1. J lost 8 bases, V lost 6 bases, and 0 bases had no gene match. The CDR3 extends over 10 amino acids.

J is TRBJ2-3 and V is TRBV5-1, with 7 bases identical to TRBD1. The CDR3 totals 17 residues. With 2 bases clipped from V and 1 base from J, the junction kept 10 bases outside the gene matches. Germline loops: CDR1 SGHRS, CDR2 YFSETQ. CDR3 region: CASSFVTGETGTDTQYF. For the CDR3, the DNA is TGCGCCAGCAGCTTCGTTACAGGGGAAACGGGCACAGATACGCAGTATTTT.

The genes are TRBV3-1 (or the pseudogene TRBV3-2) and TRBJ2-3, with D unresolved. The CDR3 runs 12 residues. Trimming removed 1 base at V and 4 bases at J, with 3 bases between. The germline CDR1 and CDR2 sequences are LGHDT and YNNKEL (reference sequence). The CDR3 here is CASSQAPDTQYF. CDR3 coding DNA: TGTGCCAGCAGCCAAGCTCCAGATACGCAGTATTTT.

The J gene is TRBJ1-1, the V gene TRBV7-9, with TRBD1 identical over 12 bases. CDR1 and CDR2 (germline): SEHNR, FQNEAQ (reference sequence). Trimming cost V 1 base and J 4 bases; bases outside gene matches: 7. The CDR3 length is 17 residues. The CDR3 sequence: CASSLDWGQGAGTEAFF. The CDR3 DNA follows: TGTGCCAGCAGCTTAGATTGGGGACAGGGGGCTGGCACTGAAGCTTTCTTT.

CDR3 nucleotide sequence: TGTGCCACCTCTTTGACAGTAAACACTGAAGCTTTCTTT. This sequence encodes CATSLTVNTEAFF. This chain uses TRBV18 with TRBJ1-1; D is perhaps TRBD1 (5 bases). Germline V gene lookup returns CDR1 KGHSH and CDR2 LQKENI. This CDR3 is 13 amino acids long. V lost 10 bases to trimming and J lost 2 bases, with 14 bases between them.

This clone was observed a few times. V is TRBV18 and J is TRBJ2-7; D remains ambiguous. The CDR3 covers 12 residues. Trimming left V 6 bases short and J 7 bases short, with 13 bases between. Germline CDR1 KGHSH, CDR2 LQKENI. This chain's CDR3 is CASSGSRREQYV. The CDR3 DNA reads TGTGCCAGCTCGGGCTCACGGCGGGAGCAGTACGTC.

This chain connects TRBV6-1 to TRBJ2-5, with TRBD1 matching 8 bases. The germline gives CDR1 MNHNS, CDR2 SASEGT. CDR3 length equals 14 residues. The junction had 3 bases not matched to a gene; V was cut back by 2 bases and J by 4 bases. The CDR3 DNA reads as TGTGCCAGCAGTGAATCAGGGGGCCGAGAGACCCAGTACTTC. This translates into CASSESGGRETQYF.

V and J are TRBV2 and TRBJ1-5; D is uncertain. The V gene lost 8 bases and the J gene lost 3 bases, with 11 bases spanning the gap. Germline values: CDR1 SNHLY, CDR2 FYNNEI. The CDR3 has 13 amino acids. The DNA for the CDR3 is TGTGCCAGCCGGGTCAGCTTCAATCAGCCCCAGCATTTT. It codes for CASRVSFNQPQHF.

The chain links TRBV28 to TRBJ2-1, with D hard to call. Between the trimmed V and J ends, which lost 1 base and 11 bases, there was a span of 12 bases. The germline V gene encodes CDR1 MDHEN and CDR2 SYDVKM. The CDR3 has 13 amino acids. The chain's CDR3 is CASSLSSQKKQFF. For the CDR3, the DNA is TGTGCCAGCAGTTTATCTTCCCAGAAAAAGCAGTTCTTC.

The V call is TRBV4-1, the J call TRBJ1-1, with D possibly matching TRBD1 (5 bases). CDR1 is MGHRA and CDR2 is YSYEKL in the germline V gene. The CDR3 extends over 18 amino acids. The V and J ends lost 1 base and 0 bases respectively, with 18 bases between them. DNA for the CDR3: TGCGCCAGCAGCCAAGGACTGCTTAGTAGACAGCTGAACACTGAAGCTTTCTTT. Encoded protein: CASSQGLLSRQLNTEAFF.

Only a few counts were recorded for this clone. Mismatch with germline at one junction end may stem from a read error. This sequence joins TRBV30 and TRBJ2-1, with TRBD2 identical over 14 bases. The CDR3 length is 13 residues. The germline CDR1 and CDR2 sequences are GTSNPN and SVGIG (reference sequence). The CDR3 DNA reads as TGTGCCGGGAGACTAGCGGGGGGGCCTGTACAGTTCTTC. Translation: CAGRLAGGPVQFF.

Here the CDR3 reads CASSQGEGRSGEAFF. CDR3 nucleotides: TGTGCCAGCAGCCAAGGGGAGGGGAGATCAGGTGAAGCTTTCTTT. The rearrangement uses TRBV3-1 (or the pseudogene TRBV3-2) and TRBJ1-1; the D gene is possibly TRBD1 (5 bases). V was cut by 1 base and J by 7 bases, with 16 bases left in between. Looked up from germline, CDR1 is LGHDT and CDR2 is YNNKEL (reference sequence). CDR3 length: 15 residues.

The CDR3 here is CATSRDRAGANEKLFF. The CDR3 DNA reads TGTGCCACCAGCAGAGATCGTGCAGGGGCTAATGAAAAACTGTTTTTT. The rearrangement links TRBV15 to TRBJ1-4, with a possible D match to TRBD1 (6 bases). The germline gives CDR1 LNHNV, CDR2 YYDKDF (reference sequence). The CDR3 extends over 16 amino acids. Trimming removed 0 bases from V and 3 bases from J, with 11 bases in between.